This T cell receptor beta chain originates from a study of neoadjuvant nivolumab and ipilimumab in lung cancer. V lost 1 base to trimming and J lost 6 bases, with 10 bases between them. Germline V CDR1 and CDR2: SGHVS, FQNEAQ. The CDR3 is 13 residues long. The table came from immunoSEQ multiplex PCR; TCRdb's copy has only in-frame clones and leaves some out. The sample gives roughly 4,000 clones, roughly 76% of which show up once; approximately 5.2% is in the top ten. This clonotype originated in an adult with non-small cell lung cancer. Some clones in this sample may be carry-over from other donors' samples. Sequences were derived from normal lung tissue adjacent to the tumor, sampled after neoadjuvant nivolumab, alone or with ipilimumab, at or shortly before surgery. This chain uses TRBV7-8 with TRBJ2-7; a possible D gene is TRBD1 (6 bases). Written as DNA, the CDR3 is TGTGCCAGCAGCTTAGAGGGGGTCCGCGAGCAGTACTTC. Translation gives CASSLEGVREQYF.